The 24 T cell receptor beta chains listed next were all sequenced from one sample in a study of blood T cell repertoires in COVID-19. Only in-frame clones appear in the TCRdb table, and some are missing; sequencing was by immunoSEQ multiplex PCR. The data contain tens of thousands of clones, approximately 86% of them seen just once; the ten biggest clones take up approximately 6.8%. Sequences were obtained from peripheral blood. The receptors here all came from a human donor in a cohort sampled during active COVID-19.

The chain uses TRBV11-2 and TRBJ2-5, with D perhaps matching TRBD2 (5 bases). The CDR3 is 16 residues long. The germline V gene has CDR1 SGHAT and CDR2 FQNNGV. V gave up 0 bases and J gave up 5 bases, with 16 bases separating them. The CDR3 protein is CASSLDSQRFGETQYF. CDR3 sequence (DNA): TGTGCCAGCAGCTTAGATTCGCAGCGGTTCGGGGAGACCCAGTACTTC.

The chain uses TRBV19 and TRBJ2-3; D is unclear. CDR3 length: 13 residues. The V gene lost 7 bases and the J gene lost 10 bases, with 18 bases spanning the gap. From germline, CDR1 is LNHDA and CDR2 SQIVND (reference sequence). The CDR3 region has the DNA TGTGCCAGTACCGCGTCCCCTCTGTCGGCGCAGTATTTT. It encodes CASTASPLSAQYF.

The V call is TRBV7-6, the J call TRBJ2-3; tentatively, D is TRBD1 (6 bases). Germline values: CDR1 SGHVS, CDR2 FNYEAQ. Trimming cost V 8 bases and J 4 bases, with 16 bases left between them. This CDR3 is 14 amino acids long. In nucleotides, the CDR3 is TGTGCCAGCGCCCCGAGGGGGAGCGCAGATACGCAGTATTTT. Translating gives CASAPRGSADTQYF.

The chain has TRBV6-5 and TRBJ2-1, with a tentative D call TRBD2 (5 bases). The length of the CDR3 is 14 residues. Trimming left V 8 bases short and J 12 bases short, with 23 bases between. CDR1 and CDR2 from the germline V gene are MNHEY and SVGAGI. The CDR3 coding sequence is TGTGCCAGCGGAGGAACGGATTTTCAGGTTAGGCAGTTCTTC. Translating it yields CASGGTDFQVRQFF.

The gene calls are TRBV5-1 and TRBJ2-5, with 8 bases identical to TRBD2. Trimming at V came to 0 bases and at J to 4 bases, leaving 8 bases not matched to a gene. The germline CDR1 and CDR2 sequences are SGHRS and YFSETQ. The length of the CDR3 is 16 residues. CDR3 in DNA: TGCGCCAGCAGCTTGGCTTTTACGGGGGGGCCAGAGACCCAGTACTTC. Residues: CASSLAFTGGPETQYF.

This sequence joins TRBV7-6 and TRBJ2-7; 7 positions match TRBD2. The CDR3 has 15 amino acids. Trimming removed 1 base from V and 2 bases from J; junction bases left unmatched: 5. Germline-derived CDR1 and CDR2 are SGHVS and FNYEAQ. The CDR3 DNA sequence: TGTGCCAGCAGCTTAGGGGGCGGGGGTACCTACGAGCAGTACTTC. Translated, it gives CASSLGGGGTYEQYF.

The chain links TRBV5-4 to TRBJ2-7; 9 nucleotides match TRBD2. The CDR3 extends over 15 amino acids. Germline V gives CDR1 SGHNT, CDR2 YYREEE (reference sequence). Losses at the gene ends were 0 bases for V and 1 base for J; bases not matched to a gene: 2. The CDR3 DNA reads as TGTGCCAGCAGCTTGGATAGCGGGGGTTCCTACGAGCAGTACTTC. Translated: CASSLDSGGSYEQYF.

The J gene is TRBJ2-7, the V gene TRBV10-3; D is possibly TRBD2 (5 bases). Trimming left V 4 bases short and J 7 bases short, with 8 bases between. CDR1 is ENHRY and CDR2 is SYGVKD in the germline V gene. CDR3 length: 11 residues. The DNA of the CDR3 is TGTGCCATCAGTGCAGCGGAAGAGCAGTACTTC. It codes for CAISAAEEQYF.

This clone was seen a single time. The chain combines TRBV6-5 with TRBJ2-1; 9 nucleotides agree with TRBD2. V trimming: 7 bases; J trimming: 5 bases; junction bases outside the gene matches: 3. Germline CDR1 is MNHEY and CDR2 is SVGAGI. CDR3 length: 13 amino acids. CDR3 DNA sequence: TGTGCCAGCACCGTAGCGGGGGACAATGAGCAGTTCTTC. It is translated as CASTVAGDNEQFF.

The chain couples TRBV19 to TRBJ1-2, with 12 bases fitting TRBD1. Per the germline V gene, CDR1 is LNHDA and CDR2 is SQIVND (reference sequence). The V gene end was trimmed by 5 bases and the J gene end by 0 bases; junction bases not matched to a gene: 4. The CDR3 is 16 residues long. The CDR3 bases are TGTGCCAGTAGTCGGGGACAGGGGGCGGCTAACTATGGCTACACCTTC. It specifies CASSRGQGAANYGYTF.

The rearrangement links TRBV11-2 to TRBJ2-7; D unclear. CDR3 length equals 13 residues. The V gene lost 2 bases and the J gene lost 7 bases, with 12 bases spanning the gap. CDR1 SGHAT and CDR2 FQNNGV come from the germline V gene. Here the CDR3 DNA reads TGTGCCAGCAGCTTACTGTGGGCTGGAGAGCAGTACTTC. Residues: CASSLLWAGEQYF.

Points on this clone: One end of the junction is discordant with germline, which a read error may explain. This chain joins TRBV14 and TRBJ2-3; D is possibly TRBD2 (5 bases). This CDR3 is 13 amino acids long. Germline-derived CDR1 and CDR2 are SGHDN and FVKESK. CDR3 sequence (DNA): TGTGCCAGCAGTCAAGGACTTGGAGATACGCAGTATTTT. Encoded protein: CASSQGLGDTQYF. Variable domain in full (rest from reference TRBV14 and TRBJ2-3): EAGVTQFPSHSVIEKGQTVTLRCDPISGHDNLYWYRRVMGKEIKFLLHFVKESKQDESGMPNNRFLAERTGGTYSTLKVQPAELEDSGVYFCASSQGLGDTQYFGPGTRLTVL.

This chain uses TRBV11-2 with TRBJ1-2; unclear D gene. Germline V gene lookup returns CDR1 SGHAT and CDR2 FQNNGV. V lost 4 bases, J lost 8 bases, and 11 bases lay in between. This CDR3 is 12 amino acids long. The CDR3 loop reads CASSSQRVGYTF. The CDR3 DNA sequence: TGTGCCAGCAGCTCGCAGAGGGTGGGCTACACCTTC.

The chain has TRBV4-3 and TRBJ2-1; 9 positions match TRBD2. Germline assignment: CDR1 LGHNA and CDR2 YSLEER. The J segment lost 1 base and the V segment lost 1 base, leaving 5 bases of the junction unmatched. The CDR3 is 17 residues long. CDR3 DNA: TGCGCCAGCAGCCAAGGGGAGCGGGGGGAGTCCTACAATGAGCAGTTCTTC. Its translation: CASSQGERGESYNEQFF.

The chain joins TRBV5-8 to TRBJ1-6; D remains ambiguous. This CDR3 comprises 16 residues. V lost 1 base and J lost 6, with 14 bases in between. Germline CDR1 SGHTS, CDR2 YDEGEE. The CDR3, as DNA: TGTGCCAGCAGCTTGTTACTAGGACCTTCTAATTCACCCCTCCACTTT. This codes for CASSLLLGPSNSPLHF.

This chain joins TRBV19 and TRBJ2-2, with no clear D. This CDR3 region has 12 residues. Per germline, CDR1 LNHDA and CDR2 SQIVND (reference sequence). Trimming took off 10 bases at V and 8 bases at J, with 14 bases between the two ends. The CDR3 DNA reads as TGTGCCATACAATCTAACGGGGGGGAGCTGTTTTTT. Its translation: CAIQSNGGELFF.

As for this clone: One end of the junction is discordant with germline, which a read error may explain. This chain links TRBV5-6 with TRBJ2-3; a weak D match, TRBD1 (6 bases). CDR1 and CDR2 (germline): SGHDT, YYEEEE. The CDR3 sequence is 14 residues long. The CDR3 nucleotides are TGTGCCAGCAGCTTGAGTCCTCAGGGGAGACTCCCCCGCTTT. It specifies CASSLSPQGRLPRF.

This clone appeared once. The chain recombines TRBV6-5 with TRBJ1-1; D perhaps matches TRBD1 (6 bases). Deletions cut 0 bases from V and 0 bases from J, with 11 bases between. Germline V gene lookup returns CDR1 MNHEY and CDR2 SVGAGI. This CDR3 region has 16 residues. CDR3 in amino acids: CASSYSGRGLNTEAFF. CDR3 nucleotide sequence: TGTGCCAGCAGTTACTCGGGCAGGGGATTGAACACTGAAGCTTTCTTT.

V is TRBV6-1 and J is TRBJ2-4; 7 bases line up with TRBD1. This CDR3 contains 16 residues. V was pared by 4 bases and J by 1 base, with 7 bases of the junction left unmatched. The germline V gene has CDR1 MNHNS and CDR2 SASEGT. The CDR3 bases are TGTGCCAGCAGTGGACAGGGCCCGTCGGCCAAAAACATTCAGTACTTC. This encodes CASSGQGPSAKNIQYF.

This clone was found once. V usage is TRBV5-8 and J usage is TRBJ2-3; D possibly corresponds to TRBD1 (5 bases). Germline V gene lookup returns CDR1 SGHTS and CDR2 YDEGEE. This CDR3 is built from 15 residues. Trimming cost V 0 bases and J 0 bases, with 8 bases left between them. CDR3 DNA sequence: TGTGCCAGCAGCTTGGGGCAGGGAAGCACAGATACGCAGTATTTT. Translating it yields CASSLGQGSTDTQYF.

CDR3 sequence: CATSRDPGAGETQYF. In DNA form, the CDR3 reads TGTGCCACCAGCAGAGATCCGGGTGCGGGGGAGACCCAGTACTTC. The rearrangement links TRBV15 to TRBJ2-5, with a tentative D call TRBD2 (6 bases). The CDR3 consists of 15 residues. V dropped 0 bases and J dropped 5 bases, with 13 bases sitting between them. The germline gives CDR1 LNHNV, CDR2 YYDKDF (reference sequence).

The chain links TRBV4-1 to TRBJ2-6, with TRBD2 identical over 14 bases. Germline trimming cut 4 bases from V and 1 base from J; bases unmatched to any gene: 6. The germline V gene encodes CDR1 MGHRA and CDR2 YSYEKL. This CDR3 is 19 amino acids long. The CDR3 sequence is CASSRGLAGGISGANVLTF. The CDR3 DNA is TGCGCCAGCAGCCGAGGACTAGCGGGAGGTATTTCTGGGGCCAACGTCCTGACTTTC.

This clone occurred a few times. The chain has TRBV20-1 and TRBJ1-2, with TRBD1 as a possible D gene (5 bases). CDR1 is DFQATT and CDR2 is SNEGSKA in the germline V gene (reference sequence). The CDR3 runs to 14 residues. The germline V and J ends were trimmed by 3 bases and 4 bases, with 15 bases remaining between them. The CDR3 spells CSASSMSGSYGYTF. The CDR3 DNA is TGCAGTGCTAGTTCTATGTCAGGGTCCTATGGCTACACCTTC.

This chain connects TRBV19 to TRBJ2-7, with a weak D call TRBD1 (6 bases). The ends were cut back, 3 bases at V and 5 bases at J, with 14 bases in the middle. The germline gives CDR1 LNHDA, CDR2 SQIVND (reference sequence). There are 14 residues in the CDR3. The CDR3 region has the DNA TGTGCCAGTAGTATCGGGGACATGGCCGACGAGCAGTACTTC. It yields the protein CASSIGDMADEQYF.